The source of this T cell receptor (beta chain) is a study of blood T cell repertoires in COVID-19. Looking at the study overall: The samples span acute and convalescent COVID-19 from the United States, Italy and Spain. The cDNA or gDNA used as material had been derived from T cells, B-cell-depleted T cells, or PBMCs.

The V and J ends lost 1 base and 4 bases respectively, with 11 bases between them. Per germline, CDR1 SNHLY and CDR2 FYNNEI. CDR3 size: 15 residues. How the authors handled the data: Estimation of nucleated cell counts relied on the amplification of reference gene primers. Generated by immunoSEQ multiplex PCR, the TCRdb table keeps only in-frame clones and is missing some. The V and J calls and clone size are taken from that table; D and trimming were inferred from the DNA. The data show 190,000 or so clones, with about 91% seen just once and 4% held by the top ten. The receptor was isolated from a woman aged 25 to 39 with acute or convalescent COVID-19. This chain connects TRBV2 to TRBJ1-5, with D hard to call. Source material: peripheral blood. CDR3 region: CASSEGGFRNQPQHF. The CDR3 DNA sequence: TGTGCCAGCAGTGAAGGTGGTTTCAGGAATCAGCCCCAGCATTTT. The full variable domain, its missing parts supplied by reference TRBV2 and TRBJ1-5, is EPEVTQTPSHQVTQMGQEVILRCVPISNHLYFYWYRQILGQKVEFLVSFYNNEISEKSEIFDDQFSVERPDGSNFTLKIRSTKLEDSAMYFCASSEGGFRNQPQHFGDGTRLSIL.